Given below is one TCR beta chain in context. Its antigen is as yet unknown. Samples underwent the assay at deep level. The data were produced by immunoSEQ multiplex PCR, yet TCRdb's version contains in-frame clones alone and is incomplete. The table shows roughly 770,000 clones, with approximately 96% occurring only once. This entry is derived from a study of shared clonotypes between healthy human individuals. General study findings and limits: Non-shared clonotypes were found to have lower generation probabilities than the clonotypes that were shared by all four of the sorted-subset donors.

Terminally differentiated effector memory CD45RA+ cells were excluded from the naive CD8 cells, which were CD45RO-negative and positively selected for CCR7. Donation came from healthy HIV-negative adults that had no recent acute infections or vaccinations. The CDR3 covers 17 residues. Germline V gene lookup returns CDR1 SGHVS and CDR2 FQNEAQ. The junction had 16 bases not matched to a gene; V was cut back by 5 bases and J by 3 bases. The receptor was derived from a man aged 25 to 40 in good health. V and J are TRBV7-8 and TRBJ2-7; 7 bases are shared with TRBD2. The sample was naive CD8+ T cells sorted from blood. Here the CDR3 reads CASSPLPSGTINYEQYF. The CDR3 coding sequence is TGTGCCAGCAGCCCCTTGCCTTCCGGGACTATAAACTACGAGCAGTACTTC.